One sample yielded the 13 T cell receptor beta chains listed below, sequenced in a study of PD-L1 blockade in urothelial cancer. The table came from immunoSEQ multiplex PCR; TCRdb's copy has only in-frame clones and leaves some out. Of about 49,000 clones in the sample, about 85% were seen once. Sequenced here: PBMCs, sampled around atezolizumab (anti-PD-L1) treatment. These receptors were taken from a man between 60 and 70 years old with urothelial cancer.

In its sample, this clone was seen once. CDR3 DNA: TGTGCCTGGAGTGGACTGACGGGACAGAGCTCTGGAAACACCATATATTTT. Amino acids: CAWSGLTGQSSGNTIYF. The rearrangement joins TRBV30 to TRBJ1-3, with 7 bases fitting TRBD1. Trimming took 1 base from V and 0 from J; bases not matched to a gene: 9. Germline CDR1 GTSNPN, CDR2 SVGIG (reference sequence). CDR3 length: 17 amino acids. The full variable domain, completed using reference TRBV30 and TRBJ1-3, is SQTIHQWPATLVQPVGSPLSLECTVEGTSNPNLYWYRQAAGRGLQLLFYSVGIGQISSEVPQNLSASRPQDRQFILSSKKLLLSDSGFYLCAWSGLTGQSSGNTIYFGEGSWLTVV.

This clone was seen only a few times. This sequence joins TRBV19 and TRBJ2-2, with 9 bases lining up with TRBD1. Looked up from germline, CDR1 is LNHDA and CDR2 is SQIVND (reference sequence). The CDR3 runs to 15 residues. The junction had 5 bases not matched to a gene; V was cut back by 5 bases and J by 4 bases. The CDR3 sequence is CASSRGTGPTGELFF. The CDR3 nucleotides read TGTGCCAGTAGTCGGGGGACAGGGCCCACCGGGGAGCTGTTTTTT. Supplemented by reference TRBV19 and TRBJ2-2, the full variable domain reads DGGITQSPKYLFRKEGQNVTLSCEQNLNHDAMYWYRQDPGQGLRLIYYSQIVNDFQKGDIAEGYSVSREKKESFPLTVTSAQKNPTAFYLCASSRGTGPTGELFFGEGSRLTVL.

The chain recombines TRBV15 with TRBJ1-5; a possible D gene is TRBD1 (6 bases). V was shortened by 0 bases and J by 5 bases, with 14 bases between the two germline ends. Germline loops: CDR1 LNHNV, CDR2 YYDKDF (reference sequence). This CDR3 spans 16 amino acids. The CDR3 is CATSRDRGGRDQPQHF. CDR3 nucleotides: TGTGCCACCAGCAGAGATCGCGGGGGGCGCGATCAGCCCCAGCATTTT.

This clone was detected only once. The V gene is TRBV20-1, the J gene TRBJ2-1; 8 bases map to TRBD2. The CDR3 loop spans 11 amino acids. Germline V gene sequence: CDR1 DFQATT, CDR2 SNEGSKA (reference sequence). The CDR3 protein is CSFGGASEQFF. DNA of the CDR3: TGCAGCTTCGGGGGGGCTAGTGAGCAGTTCTTC.

The chain is built from TRBV21-1 and TRBJ2-7; TRBD1, as called in the table, went unchecked against the DNA. TRBV21-1 constitutes a pseudogene. This CDR3 has 16 amino acids. The CDR3, as DNA: TGTGCCAGCAGCAAAGAGAGCGGACAGAAATCCTACGAGCAGTACTTC. Encoded protein: CASSKESGQKSYEQYF.

The chain links TRBV7-2 to TRBJ1-5; D gene unclear. This CDR3 contains 14 residues. The ends were cut back, 2 bases at V and 1 base at J, with 6 bases in the middle. Germline V lookup: CDR1 SGHTA, CDR2 FQGNSA. CDR3 sequence reads: CASSLSSSNQPQHF. The CDR3 DNA is TGTGCCAGCAGCTTAAGCTCGAGCAATCAGCCCCAGCATTTT.

The V and J genes are TRBV7-2 and TRBJ2-5; 10 bases fit TRBD2. This CDR3 spans 15 amino acids. Germline values: CDR1 SGHTA, CDR2 FQGNSA. J gave up 5 bases and V 5 bases, and 8 bases lay outside the gene matches. CDR3 in DNA: TGTGCCAGCAGCCACAGCGGGGGGGCTGGGGAGACCCAGTACTTC. It codes for CASSHSGGAGETQYF.

The sample holds a few counts of this clone. The genes are TRBV7-8 and TRBJ1-1; D unresolved. V lost 1 base, J lost 5 bases, and 11 bases lay in between. The germline V gene encodes CDR1 SGHVS and CDR2 FQNEAQ. The length of the CDR3 is 14 residues. The CDR3 loop reads CASSLVDGRTEAFF. The CDR3 DNA follows: TGTGCCAGCAGCTTAGTAGATGGTCGGACTGAAGCTTTCTTT.

The chain is built from TRBV7-9 and TRBJ2-1; a possible D gene is TRBD1 (6 bases). Germline CDR1 SEHNR, CDR2 FQNEAQ (reference sequence). CDR3 length equals 16 residues. With 10 bases removed from V and 1 base from J, the gap between germline ends came to 20 bases. CDR3 in amino acids: CATSRDTSASYNEQFF. For the CDR3, the DNA is TGTGCCACGTCCAGGGACACTTCGGCTTCCTACAATGAGCAGTTCTTC. The full variable domain, completed using reference TRBV7-9 and TRBJ2-1, is DTGVSQNPRHKITKRGQNVTFRCDPISEHNRLYWYRQTLGQGPEFLTYFQNEAQLEKSRLLSDRFSAERPKGSFSTLEIQRTEQGDSAMYLCATSRDTSASYNEQFFGPGTRLTVL.

The chain carries TRBV6-5 and TRBJ2-7, with 7 bases fitting TRBD1. Trimming at V came to 5 bases and at J to 2 bases, leaving 6 bases not matched to a gene. The length of the CDR3 is 14 residues. Germline lookup yields CDR1 MNHEY and CDR2 SVGAGI. The CDR3 loop reads CASSPWDRAYEQYF. In DNA form, the CDR3 reads TGTGCCAGCAGTCCTTGGGACAGAGCCTACGAGCAGTACTTC.

Of note for this clone: The sample contains more than one DNA sequence encoding this CDR3. The gene calls are TRBV15 and TRBJ2-2; D is unclear. Trimming stripped 1 base from V and 4 bases from J, with 7 bases between. Germline values: CDR1 LNHNV, CDR2 YYDKDF (reference sequence). CDR3 length equals 14 residues. The CDR3 here is CATSRGGSTGELFF. CDR3 nucleotides: TGTGCCACCAGCAGAGGCGGCTCCACCGGGGAGCTGTTTTTT.

The chain is built from TRBV5-4 and TRBJ1-1; D gene ambiguous. The CDR3 extends over 15 amino acids. Germline assignment: CDR1 SGHNT and CDR2 YYREEE (reference sequence). Trimming pared 0 bases from V and 0 bases from J, leaving 9 bases between. The CDR3, as DNA: TGTGCCAGCAGCTTGGGCGGTGCTATGAACACTGAAGCTTTCTTT. Translating gives CASSLGGAMNTEAFF.

The chain uses TRBV27 and TRBJ2-1; TRBD1 might be the D (6 bases). CDR1 is MNHEY, CDR2 SMNVEV, per germline (reference sequence). The CDR3 length is 13 residues. The germline V and J ends were trimmed by 0 bases and 8 bases, with 8 bases remaining between them. The CDR3 sequence: CASSLSRGDEQFF. CDR3 sequence (DNA): TGTGCCAGCAGTTTATCCAGGGGAGATGAGCAGTTCTTC.